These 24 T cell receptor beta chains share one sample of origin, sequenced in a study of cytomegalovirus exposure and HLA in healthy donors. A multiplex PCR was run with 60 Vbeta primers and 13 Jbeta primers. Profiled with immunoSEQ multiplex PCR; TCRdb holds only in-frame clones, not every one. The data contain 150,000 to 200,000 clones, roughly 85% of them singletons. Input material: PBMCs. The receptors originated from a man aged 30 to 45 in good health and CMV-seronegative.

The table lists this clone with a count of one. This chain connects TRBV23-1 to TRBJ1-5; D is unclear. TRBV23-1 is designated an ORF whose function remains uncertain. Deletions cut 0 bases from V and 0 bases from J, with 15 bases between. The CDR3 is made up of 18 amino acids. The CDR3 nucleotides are TGCGCCAGCAGTCAATCGAAGGCAGCGGATGCTAGCAATCAGCCCCAGCATTTT. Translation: CASSQSKAADASNQPQHF.

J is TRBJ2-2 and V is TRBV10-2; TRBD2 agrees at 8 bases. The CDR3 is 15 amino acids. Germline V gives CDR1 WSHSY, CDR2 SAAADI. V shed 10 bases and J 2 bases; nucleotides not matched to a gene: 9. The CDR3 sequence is CATALSGTNTGELFF. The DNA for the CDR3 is TGCGCCACCGCCCTTAGCGGGACCAACACCGGGGAGCTGTTTTTT.

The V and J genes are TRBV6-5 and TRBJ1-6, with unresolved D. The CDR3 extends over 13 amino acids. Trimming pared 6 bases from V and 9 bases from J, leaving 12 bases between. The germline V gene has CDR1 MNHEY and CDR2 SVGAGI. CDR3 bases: TGTGCCAGCAGCCCCCTCAACATTTCACCCCTCCACTTT. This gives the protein CASSPLNISPLHF.

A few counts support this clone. The CDR3 region has the DNA TGTGCCAGCAGGCTCTCTCCGGGACAGGGGAATGAAAAACTGTTTTTT. The encoded protein is CASRLSPGQGNEKLFF. V gene TRBV5-4 combines with J gene TRBJ1-4; 10 bases match TRBD1. V lost 5 bases to trimming and J lost 5 bases; unmatched junction nucleotides: 9. This CDR3 is built from 16 residues. The germline CDR1 and CDR2 sequences are SGHNT and YYREEE (reference sequence).

DNA of the CDR3: TGTGCCTGGAGTGTACTGGCGGGCCAAGAGACCCAGTACTTC. It is translated as CAWSVLAGQETQYF. The genes are TRBV30 and TRBJ2-5, with D perhaps TRBD2 (5 bases). V gave up 0 bases and J gave up 1 base, with 9 bases separating them. The CDR3 is 14 residues long. Germline loops: CDR1 GTSNPN, CDR2 SVGIG (reference sequence).

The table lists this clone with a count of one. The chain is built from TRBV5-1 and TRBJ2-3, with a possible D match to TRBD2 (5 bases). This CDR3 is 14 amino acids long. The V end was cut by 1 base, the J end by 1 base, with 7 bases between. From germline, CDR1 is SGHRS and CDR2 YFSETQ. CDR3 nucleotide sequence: TGCGCCAGCAGCTTGTACGGGGGCACAGATACGCAGTATTTT. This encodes CASSLYGGTDTQYF.

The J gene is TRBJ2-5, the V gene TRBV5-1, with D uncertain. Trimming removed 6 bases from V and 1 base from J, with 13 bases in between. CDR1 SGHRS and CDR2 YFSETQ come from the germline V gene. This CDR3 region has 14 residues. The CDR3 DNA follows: TGCGCCAGCACCCCAATGACTCCCCAAGAGACCCAGTACTTC. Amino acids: CASTPMTPQETQYF.

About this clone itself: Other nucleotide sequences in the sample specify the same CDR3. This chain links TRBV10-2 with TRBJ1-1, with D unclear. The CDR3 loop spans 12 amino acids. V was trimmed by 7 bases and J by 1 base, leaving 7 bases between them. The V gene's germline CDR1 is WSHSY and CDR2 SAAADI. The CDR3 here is CASTGANTEAFF. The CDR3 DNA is TGCGCCAGCACTGGAGCGAACACTGAAGCTTTCTTT.

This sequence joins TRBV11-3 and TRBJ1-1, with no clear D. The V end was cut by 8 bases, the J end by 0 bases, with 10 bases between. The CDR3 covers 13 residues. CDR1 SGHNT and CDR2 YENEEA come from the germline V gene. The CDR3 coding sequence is TGTGCCAGCTCATCCCGGGTGAACACTGAAGCTTTCTTT. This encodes CASSSRVNTEAFF.

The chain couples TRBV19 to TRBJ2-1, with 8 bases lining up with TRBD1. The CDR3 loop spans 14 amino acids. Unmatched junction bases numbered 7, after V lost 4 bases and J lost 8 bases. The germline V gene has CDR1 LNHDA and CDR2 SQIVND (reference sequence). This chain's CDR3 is CASSTRQGSDEQFF. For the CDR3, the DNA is TGTGCCAGTAGTACTCGACAGGGGTCGGATGAGCAGTTCTTC.

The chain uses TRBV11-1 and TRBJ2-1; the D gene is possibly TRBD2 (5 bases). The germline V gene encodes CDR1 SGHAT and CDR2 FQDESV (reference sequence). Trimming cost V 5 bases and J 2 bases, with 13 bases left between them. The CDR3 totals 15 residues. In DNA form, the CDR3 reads TGTGCCAGCAGCCCCCCAGCGGCAACCTACAATGAGCAGTTCTTC. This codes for CASSPPAATYNEQFF.

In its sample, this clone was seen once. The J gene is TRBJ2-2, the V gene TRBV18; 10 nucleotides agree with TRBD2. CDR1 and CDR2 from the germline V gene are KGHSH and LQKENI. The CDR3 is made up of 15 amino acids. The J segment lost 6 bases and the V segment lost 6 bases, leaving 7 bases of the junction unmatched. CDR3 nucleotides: TGTGCCAGCTCGCTAGCGGGAGAGGGCCCCGGGGAGCTGTTTTTT. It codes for CASSLAGEGPGELFF.

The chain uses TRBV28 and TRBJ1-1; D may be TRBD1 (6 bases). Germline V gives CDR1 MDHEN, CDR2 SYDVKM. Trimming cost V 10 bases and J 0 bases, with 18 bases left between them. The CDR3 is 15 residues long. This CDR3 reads CAILGRRDMNTEAFF. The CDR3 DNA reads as TGTGCCATATTAGGACGTCGGGACATGAACACTGAAGCTTTCTTT.

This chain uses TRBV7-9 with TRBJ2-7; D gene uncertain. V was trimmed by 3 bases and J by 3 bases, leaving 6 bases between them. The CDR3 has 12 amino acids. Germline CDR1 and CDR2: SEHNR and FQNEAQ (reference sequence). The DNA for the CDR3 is TGTGCCAGCAGCTTGCGAGTCTACGAGCAGTACTTC. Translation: CASSLRVYEQYF.

CDR3 protein: CASSVSSGSTDTQYF. CDR3 DNA: TGTGCCAGCAGCGTCTCGAGCGGGAGCACAGATACGCAGTATTTT. The chain carries TRBV9 and TRBJ2-3; D might be TRBD2 (6 bases). V lost 2 bases, J lost 0 bases, and 10 bases lay in between. This CDR3 has 15 amino acids. The germline V gene has CDR1 SGDLS and CDR2 YYNGEE.

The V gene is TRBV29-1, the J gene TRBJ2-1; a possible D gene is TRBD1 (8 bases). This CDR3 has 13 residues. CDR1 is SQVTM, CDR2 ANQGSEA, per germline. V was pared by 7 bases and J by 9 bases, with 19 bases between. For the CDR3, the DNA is TGCAGCGGGGGGGGGACAGGAAAGGGTGAGCAGTTCTTC. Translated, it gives CSGGGTGKGEQFF.

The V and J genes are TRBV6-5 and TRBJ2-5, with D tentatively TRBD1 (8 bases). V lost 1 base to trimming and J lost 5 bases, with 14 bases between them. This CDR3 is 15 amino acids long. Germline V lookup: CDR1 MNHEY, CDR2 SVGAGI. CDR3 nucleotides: TGTGCCAGCAGTTACTTTGGACAGGGAGGGGAGACCCAGTACTTC. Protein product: CASSYFGQGGETQYF.

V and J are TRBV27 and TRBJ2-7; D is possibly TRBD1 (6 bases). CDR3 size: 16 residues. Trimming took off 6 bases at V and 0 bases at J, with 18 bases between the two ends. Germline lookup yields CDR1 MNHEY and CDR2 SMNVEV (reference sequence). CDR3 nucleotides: TGTGCCAGCAGCCCTACGGGACAACGCCGCTCCTACGAGCAGTACTTC. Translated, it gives CASSPTGQRRSYEQYF.

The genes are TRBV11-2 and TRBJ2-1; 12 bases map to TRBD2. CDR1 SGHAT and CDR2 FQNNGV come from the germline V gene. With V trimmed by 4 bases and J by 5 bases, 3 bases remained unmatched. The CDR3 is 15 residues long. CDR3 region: CASSSRLAGDNEQFF. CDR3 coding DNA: TGTGCCAGCAGCTCCCGACTAGCGGGGGACAATGAGCAGTTCTTC.

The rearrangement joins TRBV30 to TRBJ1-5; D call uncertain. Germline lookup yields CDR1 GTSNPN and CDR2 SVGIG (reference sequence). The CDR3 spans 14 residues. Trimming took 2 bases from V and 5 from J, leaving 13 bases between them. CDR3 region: CAWSSPGSYQPQHF. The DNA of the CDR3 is TGTGCCTGGAGTAGCCCGGGGAGTTATCAGCCCCAGCATTTT. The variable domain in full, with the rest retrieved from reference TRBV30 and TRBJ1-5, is SQTIHQWPATLVQPVGSPLSLECTVEGTSNPNLYWYRQAAGRGLQLLFYSVGIGQISSEVPQNLSASRPQDRQFILSSKKLLLSDSGFYLCAWSSPGSYQPQHFGDGTRLSIL.

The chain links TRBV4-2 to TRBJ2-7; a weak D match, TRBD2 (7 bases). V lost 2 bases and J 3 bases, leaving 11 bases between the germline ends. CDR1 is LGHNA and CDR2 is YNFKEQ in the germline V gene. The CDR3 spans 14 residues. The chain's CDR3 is CASSQSGGFYEQYF. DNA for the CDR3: TGTGCCAGCAGCCAATCGGGGGGCTTCTACGAGCAGTACTTC.

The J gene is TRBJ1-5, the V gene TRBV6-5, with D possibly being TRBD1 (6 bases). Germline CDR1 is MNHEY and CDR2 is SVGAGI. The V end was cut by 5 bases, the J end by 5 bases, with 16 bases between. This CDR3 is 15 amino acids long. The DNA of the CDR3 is TGTGCCAGCAGTAACACAGGGAGTGGGGATCAGCCCCAGCATTTT. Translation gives CASSNTGSGDQPQHF.

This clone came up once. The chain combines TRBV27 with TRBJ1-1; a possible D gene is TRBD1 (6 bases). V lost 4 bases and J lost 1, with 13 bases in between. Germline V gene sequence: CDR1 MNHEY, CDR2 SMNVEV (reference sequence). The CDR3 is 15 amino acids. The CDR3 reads CASSSLDRTNTEAFF. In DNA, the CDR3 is TGTGCCAGCAGTTCCTTAGACAGGACGAACACTGAAGCTTTCTTT.

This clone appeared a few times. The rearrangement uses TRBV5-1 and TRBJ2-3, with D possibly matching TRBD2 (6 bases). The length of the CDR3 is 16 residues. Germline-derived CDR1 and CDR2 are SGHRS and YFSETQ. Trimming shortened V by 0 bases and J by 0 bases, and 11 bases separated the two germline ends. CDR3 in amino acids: CASSLVGGASTDTQYF. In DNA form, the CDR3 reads TGCGCCAGCAGCTTGGTCGGCGGGGCTAGCACAGATACGCAGTATTTT.